The 13 T cell receptor beta chains reported below all come from one sample, sequenced in a study of T-cell reconstitution after alpha-beta-depleted transplantation in children. Unique molecular identifiers were built into the TCRbeta library. TCRdb re-called the PCR reads with MiXCR, one entry per CDR3 protein. The data contain 600,000 to 700,000 distinct CDR3 sequences, 16% of them singletons. This specimen consisted of PBMCs from the stem cell graft donor, obtained from the stem cell graft. Source of these receptors: a human donor who donated a stem cell graft to a child with acute myeloid leukemia.

This clonotype was observed at least ten times. The CDR3, as DNA: TGCAGTGCTAGAGATTTTGGGGGGGCCGGCACAGATACGCAGTATTTT. Translated: CSARDFGGAGTDTQYF. This chain uses TRBV20-1 with TRBJ2-3; weak D call: TRBD2 (7 bases). V lost 0 bases and J lost 1, with 14 bases in between. This CDR3 region has 16 residues. Germline V CDR1 and CDR2: DFQATT, SNEGSKA (reference sequence).

This clonotype appeared a few times. This chain links TRBV5-1 with TRBJ1-1; D gene ambiguous. V shed 0 bases and J shed 1 base, with 7 bases lying between them. The germline V gene has CDR1 SGHRS and CDR2 YFSETQ. The CDR3 totals 14 residues. The CDR3 DNA sequence: TGCGCCAGCAGCTTGGCCGAGGGGAACACTGAAGCTTTCTTT. Protein sequence: CASSLAEGNTEAFF.

The rearrangement uses TRBV12-3 or TRBV12-4 and TRBJ2-7, with D possibly matching TRBD1 (6 bases). Trimming removed 3 bases from V and 3 bases from J, with 12 bases in between. This CDR3 contains 14 residues. CDR3 coding DNA: TGTGCCAGCAGTTTCAAGGGACACAACTACGAGCAGTACTTC. Translated: CASSFKGHNYEQYF.

This clonotype showed up many times. The genes are TRBV20-1 and TRBJ2-3; 8 bases are a match to TRBD1. The germline gives CDR1 DFQATT, CDR2 SNEGSKA (reference sequence). This CDR3 spans 15 amino acids. V trimming: 2 bases; J trimming: 3 bases; junction bases outside the gene matches: 7. The CDR3 loop reads CSARPQGASTDTQYF. The DNA for the CDR3 is TGCAGTGCTAGACCTCAGGGGGCGAGTACAGATACGCAGTATTTT.

This clonotype has a count of ten or more. This chain links TRBV20-1 with TRBJ2-7; TRBD1 matches 8 bases. The ends lost 5 bases at V and 0 bases at J; junction bases unmatched: 6. Looked up from germline, CDR1 is DFQATT and CDR2 is SNEGSKA (reference sequence). The CDR3 is made up of 14 amino acids. CDR3 loop: CSASGTGLSYEQYV. The CDR3 nucleotides are TGCAGTGCTTCCGGGACAGGTCTCTCCTACGAGCAGTACGTC.

This clonotype was seen only a few times. The rearrangement links TRBV19 to TRBJ2-1; possible D gene TRBD2, 6 bases. The germline V gene has CDR1 LNHDA and CDR2 SQIVND (reference sequence). V was shortened by 3 bases and J by 0 bases, with 12 bases between the two germline ends. This CDR3 comprises 16 residues. The CDR3 is CASSIGRPSSYNEQFF. The CDR3 region has the DNA TGTGCCAGTAGTATTGGGAGGCCCAGCTCCTACAATGAGCAGTTCTTC. Based on the CDR3 plus reference TRBV19 and TRBJ2-1, the full variable domain is DGGITQSPKYLFRKEGQNVTLSCEQNLNHDAMYWYRQDPGQGLRLIYYSQIVNDFQKGDIAEGYSVSREKKESFPLTVTSAQKNPTAFYLCASSIGRPSSYNEQFFGPGTRLTVL.

This chain connects TRBV20-1 to TRBJ1-1, with unresolved D. Germline loops: CDR1 DFQATT, CDR2 SNEGSKA (reference sequence). The CDR3 is made up of 11 amino acids. The V and J ends lost 3 bases and 5 bases respectively, with 7 bases between them. The CDR3 sequence is CSASWRTEAFF. In DNA, the CDR3 is TGCAGTGCTAGTTGGAGAACTGAAGCTTTCTTT.

The chain joins TRBV20-1 to TRBJ2-3; weak D call: TRBD2 (7 bases). This CDR3 contains 18 residues. The ends were cut back, 0 bases at V and 1 base at J, with 20 bases in the middle. The germline CDR1 and CDR2 sequences are DFQATT and SNEGSKA (reference sequence). CDR3 nucleotides: TGCAGTGCTAGAGATGAGGGGGGGACCCACCACCGCACAGATACGCAGTATTTT. This sequence encodes CSARDEGGTHHRTDTQYF.

This clonotype was seen ten or more times. The chain combines TRBV12-3 or TRBV12-4 with TRBJ2-2; 8 nucleotides align to TRBD2. After removal of 4 bases from V and 8 bases from J, the junction contained 6 bases not matched to a gene. The CDR3 has 14 amino acids. DNA for the CDR3: TGTGCCAGCAGTTCCCGGGGGGGTGTGGGGGAGCTGTTTTTT. It is translated as CASSSRGGVGELFF.

V usage is TRBV3-1 and J usage is TRBJ1-2; 7 bases map to TRBD1. The CDR3 consists of 15 residues. J was trimmed by 7 bases and V by 0 bases; bases with no gene match: 8. Germline lookup yields CDR1 LGHDT and CDR2 YNNKEL (reference sequence). The chain's CDR3 is CASSQDRQGVFGYTF. CDR3 bases: TGTGCCAGCAGCCAAGATCGGCAGGGGGTGTTTGGCTACACCTTC.

This clonotype was seen more than once but under ten times. J is TRBJ2-7 and V is TRBV7-2; the D gene is possibly TRBD1 (6 bases). The CDR3 is made up of 14 amino acids. Trimming pared 4 bases from V and 5 bases from J, leaving 15 bases between. CDR1 is SGHTA, CDR2 FQGNSA, per germline. The CDR3 sequence: CASSSRRGENEQYF. Here the CDR3 DNA reads TGTGCCAGCAGCTCCCGCAGGGGAGAAAACGAGCAGTACTTC. Full variable domain (missing parts from reference TRBV7-2 and TRBJ2-7): GAGVSQSPSNKVTEKGKDVELRCDPISGHTALYWYRQSLGQGLEFLIYFQGNSAPDKSGLPSDRFSAERTGGSVSTLTIQRTQQEDSAVYLCASSSRRGENEQYFGPGTRLTVT.

This clonotype was recorded only once. CDR3: CASSLKNPQETQYF. The CDR3 bases are TGCGCCAGCAGCTTAAAGAACCCTCAAGAGACCCAGTACTTC. The chain is built from TRBV5-1 and TRBJ2-5; D gene ambiguous. The CDR3 length is 14 residues. Trimming pared 2 bases from V and 2 bases from J, leaving 10 bases between. Germline V CDR1 and CDR2: SGHRS, YFSETQ.

This clonotype came up a few times. V gene TRBV15 combines with J gene TRBJ2-5, with a weak D call TRBD2 (5 bases). Germline V gene sequence: CDR1 LNHNV, CDR2 YYDKDF (reference sequence). The CDR3 runs to 15 residues. V lost 0 bases and J 5 bases, leaving 13 bases between the germline ends. DNA of the CDR3: TGTGCCACCAGCAGAGATAGCGCCAGTGGGGAGACCCAGTACTTC. It encodes CATSRDSASGETQYF.